This entry lists 23 T cell receptor beta chains sequenced from one sample in a study of blood T cell repertoires in COVID-19. The table came from immunoSEQ multiplex PCR; TCRdb's copy has only in-frame clones and leaves some out. This table has roughly 75,000 clones, around 89% appearing once. Sequencing was done on a sample of peripheral blood. These receptors all come from a man between 60 and 70 years old with acute or convalescent COVID-19.

The chain links TRBV10-2 to TRBJ1-3; D perhaps matches TRBD1 (6 bases). V lost 6 bases to trimming and J lost 4 bases, with 10 bases between them. Germline V gives CDR1 WSHSY, CDR2 SAAADI. The CDR3 contains 13 residues. CDR3 sequence reads: CASRTGSGNTIYF. For the CDR3, the DNA is TGCGCCAGCAGGACAGGTTCGGGAAACACCATATATTTT.

V is TRBV9 and J is TRBJ1-3; TRBD1 aligns across 7 bases. The CDR3 runs 13 residues. Germline V gives CDR1 SGDLS, CDR2 YYNGEE. V shed 4 bases, J shed 3 bases, and the junction held 1 base outside the gene matches. As DNA, the CDR3 is TGTGCCAGCAGCCAGGGGGGTGGAAACACCATATATTTT. Translating it yields CASSQGGGNTIYF.

The chain uses TRBV11-2 and TRBJ2-3; D is possibly TRBD1 (5 bases). The V and J ends lost 5 bases and 5 bases respectively, with 8 bases between them. Germline values: CDR1 SGHAT, CDR2 FQNNGV. CDR3 length: 12 amino acids. The CDR3 bases are TGTGCCAGCAGCCCCAGGGTAGATACGCAGTATTTT. Its translation is CASSPRVDTQYF. Supplemented by reference TRBV11-2 and TRBJ2-3, the full variable domain reads EAGVAQSPRYKIIEKRQSVAFWCNPISGHATLYWYQQILGQGPKLLIQFQNNGVVDDSQLPKDRFSAERLKGVDSTLKIQPAKLEDSAVYLCASSPRVDTQYFGPGTRLTVL.

The genes are TRBV11-2 and TRBJ2-1; TRBD2 aligns across 8 bases. Germline assignment: CDR1 SGHAT and CDR2 FQNNGV. The J segment lost 4 bases and the V segment lost 5 bases, leaving 7 bases of the junction unmatched. The CDR3 spans 15 residues. The CDR3 here is CASSPSLAVYNEQFF. The CDR3 DNA reads as TGTGCCAGCAGCCCCTCACTAGCGGTGTACAATGAGCAGTTCTTC.

The rearrangement uses TRBV4-1 and TRBJ2-3, with 8 bases matching TRBD1. The CDR3 runs to 15 residues. The ends lost 2 bases at V and 4 bases at J; junction bases unmatched: 5. Germline V gene sequence: CDR1 MGHRA, CDR2 YSYEKL. Here the CDR3 reads CASSQHGQGPDTQYF. In DNA form, the CDR3 reads TGCGCCAGCAGCCAACATGGACAGGGTCCAGATACGCAGTATTTT.

This chain uses TRBV4-1 with TRBJ2-3; possibly TRBD1 for D (7 bases). CDR3 length: 17 amino acids. CDR1 and CDR2 from the germline V gene are MGHRA and YSYEKL. V lost 7 bases to trimming and J lost 4 bases, with 24 bases between them. CDR3 DNA sequence: TGCGCCAGCACAGGGGGACTTGAGTCGGGTCCCGCAGATACGCAGTATTTT. This translates into CASTGGLESGPADTQYF.

This chain joins TRBV5-1 and TRBJ2-3; 11 bases are a match to TRBD2. CDR1 is SGHRS and CDR2 is YFSETQ in the germline V gene. There are 14 residues in the CDR3. The J segment lost 3 bases and the V segment lost 6 bases, leaving 3 bases of the junction unmatched. The CDR3 DNA sequence: TGCGCCAGCACCGGGACTAGCGGAACAGATACGCAGTATTTT. It yields the protein CASTGTSGTDTQYF.

The chain employs TRBV10-3 and TRBJ2-3; 11 positions match TRBD2. This CDR3 region has 16 residues. V was pared by 4 bases and J by 2 bases, with 5 bases of the junction left unmatched. From germline, CDR1 is ENHRY and CDR2 SYGVKD. As DNA, the CDR3 is TGTGCCATCAGTGGTAGCGGGAGGGGTTTCACAGATACGCAGTATTTT. Its protein product is CAISGSGRGFTDTQYF.

The chain links TRBV5-1 to TRBJ1-1; D gene uncertain. The germline CDR1 and CDR2 sequences are SGHRS and YFSETQ. Between the trimmed V and J ends, which lost 0 bases and 0 bases, there was a span of 12 bases. The CDR3 is made up of 16 amino acids. Written as DNA, the CDR3 is TGCGCCAGCAGCTTGGGGTCACAGCCCCTGAACACTGAAGCTTTCTTT. This gives the protein CASSLGSQPLNTEAFF.

The rearrangement joins TRBV4-2 to TRBJ1-5, with TRBD1 as a possible D gene (6 bases). CDR1 is LGHNA, CDR2 YNFKEQ, per germline. The CDR3 is 13 amino acids. Trimming left V 4 bases short and J 4 bases short, with 8 bases between. CDR3 coding DNA: TGTGCCAGCAGCCCAACAGGGAATCAGCCCCAGCATTTT. Its protein is CASSPTGNQPQHF.

This clone was recorded once. V and J are TRBV7-3 and TRBJ2-1, with 10 positions matching TRBD1. This CDR3 region has 15 residues. Germline values: CDR1 SGHTA, CDR2 FQGTGA. J lost 4 bases, V lost 4 bases, and 4 bases had no gene match. The chain's CDR3 is CASSSAGQGYNEQFF. DNA for the CDR3: TGTGCCAGCAGCTCGGCGGGACAGGGGTACAATGAGCAGTTCTTC. The full variable domain, rest sourced from reference TRBV7-3 and TRBJ2-1, is GAGVSQTPSNKVTEKGKYVELRCDPISGHTALYWYRQSLGQGPEFLIYFQGTGAADDSGLPNDRFFAVRPEGSVSTLKIQRTERGDSAVYLCASSSAGQGYNEQFFGPGTRLTVL.

This chain links TRBV6-5 with TRBJ1-2; D perhaps matches TRBD1 (6 bases). Germline CDR1 MNHEY, CDR2 SVGAGI. Trimming removed 5 bases from V and 1 base from J, with 11 bases in between. The CDR3 is 14 residues long. CDR3 residues: CASSPDRNNYGYTF. As DNA, the CDR3 is TGTGCCAGCAGTCCAGACAGGAATAACTATGGCTACACCTTC.

J is TRBJ1-1 and V is TRBV12-3 or TRBV12-4, with D unclear. The CDR3 has 13 residues. V lost 5 bases, J lost 7 bases, and 14 bases lay in between. The CDR3, as DNA: TGTGCCAGCAGTCCATCGGTCGGGTATGAAGCTTTCTTT. Translated, it gives CASSPSVGYEAFF.

In its sample, this clone was seen a few times. CDR3 coding DNA: TGTGCCAGCAGGGGGGACAGTTTCTACGAGCAGTACTTC. As protein: CASRGDSFYEQYF. This rearrangement joins TRBV27 to TRBJ2-7; 7 bases match TRBD1. Germline loops: CDR1 MNHEY, CDR2 SMNVEV (reference sequence). V shed 6 bases and J 3 bases; nucleotides not matched to a gene: 5. The CDR3 covers 13 residues.

The chain links TRBV5-1 to TRBJ1-1, with D perhaps matching TRBD1 (5 bases). The germline CDR1 and CDR2 sequences are SGHRS and YFSETQ. The V gene lost 0 bases and the J gene lost 12 bases, with 12 bases spanning the gap. CDR3 length equals 12 residues. Here the CDR3 DNA reads TGCGCCAGCAGCTTGGTCGGCAGGGTATCTTTCTTT. Its translation is CASSLVGRVSFF.

The chain couples TRBV5-1 to TRBJ1-2; D gene unclear. From germline, CDR1 is SGHRS and CDR2 YFSETQ. V was cut by 3 bases and J by 8 bases, with 17 bases left in between. This CDR3 comprises 14 residues. The CDR3 spells CASSSPGDFGGYTF. In DNA, the CDR3 is TGCGCCAGCAGCTCGCCGGGAGACTTCGGGGGCTACACCTTC.

The rearrangement joins TRBV5-1 to TRBJ1-2, with D possibly TRBD1 on 5 matching bases. Germline lookup yields CDR1 SGHRS and CDR2 YFSETQ. V was clipped by 0 bases and J by 2 bases, with 8 bases between them. CDR3 length: 14 residues. CDR3 region: CASSLDDRNYGYTF. Here the CDR3 DNA reads TGCGCCAGCAGCTTGGACGACAGAAACTATGGCTACACCTTC.

The V call is TRBV10-1, the J call TRBJ2-5, with 7 nucleotides matching TRBD2. Losses at the gene ends were 2 bases for V and 5 bases for J; bases not matched to a gene: 5. Germline CDR1 reads WNHNN; CDR2 reads SYGVQD (reference sequence). CDR3 size: 14 residues. The CDR3 region is CASSEDPGGETQYF. For the CDR3, the DNA is TGCGCCAGCAGTGAGGACCCCGGGGGGGAGACCCAGTACTTC.

This chain links TRBV7-2 with TRBJ2-7; TRBD1 is a possible D gene (5 bases). This CDR3 is built from 15 residues. Germline V gene data show CDR1 as SGHTA and CDR2 as FQGNSA. V lost 0 bases and J lost 4, with 13 bases in between. CDR3 bases: TGTGCCAGCAGCTTAGCAACAGGAACCTTATACGAGCAGTACTTC. Its protein product is CASSLATGTLYEQYF.

This clone showed up just once. The chain uses TRBV18 and TRBJ1-2, with a tentative D call TRBD1 (6 bases). Germline CDR1 and CDR2: KGHSH and LQKENI. The CDR3 contains 16 residues. V lost 0 bases to trimming and J lost 4 bases, with 15 bases between them. CDR3 region: CASSPPVGATTYGYTF. The CDR3 region has the DNA TGTGCCAGCTCACCACCCGTGGGGGCAACTACCTATGGCTACACCTTC. Variable domain in full (rest from reference TRBV18 and TRBJ1-2): NAGVMQNPRHLVRRRGQEARLRCSPMKGHSHVYWYRQLPEEGLKFMVYLQKENIIDESGMPKERFSAEFPKEGPSILRIQQVVRGDSAAYFCASSPPVGATTYGYTFGSGTRLTVV.

A single count supports this clone. The chain has TRBV11-2 and TRBJ2-5, with a tentative D call TRBD2 (7 bases). In germline, CDR1 is SGHAT, CDR2 FQNNGV. The V gene lost 2 bases and the J gene lost 4 bases, with 17 bases spanning the gap. There are 16 residues in the CDR3. The CDR3 DNA sequence: TGTGCCAGCAGCTTACTAGGGGGGGGCCAGGTAGAGACCCAGTACTTC. Its protein is CASSLLGGGQVETQYF.

J is TRBJ2-7 and V is TRBV20-1; 7 bases fit TRBD2. CDR3 length equals 11 residues. The V and J ends lost 3 bases and 6 bases, in that order; junction bases with no gene match: 2. From germline, CDR1 is DFQATT and CDR2 SNEGSKA (reference sequence). The DNA for the CDR3 is TGCAGTGCTAGGGGAGGGTTCGAGCAGTACTTC. Translated, it gives CSARGGFEQYF.

The chain links TRBV9 to TRBJ2-5; TRBD1 agrees at 7 bases. Germline V gene sequence: CDR1 SGDLS, CDR2 YYNGEE. The CDR3 spans 14 residues. The trim removed 4 bases at V and 5 bases at J, leaving 8 bases unmatched. CDR3 protein: CASSTRQGSETQYF. The CDR3 DNA reads TGTGCCAGCAGCACCAGACAGGGTTCGGAGACCCAGTACTTC.